The 24 T cell receptor beta chains listed next were all sequenced from one sample in a study of T cell changes during pregnancy in multiple sclerosis. Sequencing used immunoSEQ multiplex PCR; TCRdb keeps in-frame clones, though not all of them. Among 85,000 to 95,000 clones listed, 90% to 95% were seen once. This material consisted of peripheral blood, taken after pregnancy. These TCRs come from a female donor in good health, enrolled as a control in a pregnancy study.

The chain joins TRBV2 to TRBJ1-1, with 7 bases aligning to TRBD1. J was trimmed by 4 bases and V by 0 bases; bases with no gene match: 8. Germline loops: CDR1 SNHLY, CDR2 FYNNEI. The CDR3 loop spans 16 amino acids. The CDR3 here is CASSEARVGGGTEAFF. CDR3 in DNA: TGTGCCAGCAGTGAAGCGCGGGTAGGGGGCGGCACTGAAGCTTTCTTT. Together with reference TRBV2 and TRBJ1-1, the CDR3 gives the full variable domain: EPEVTQTPSHQVTQMGQEVILRCVPISNHLYFYWYRQILGQKVEFLVSFYNNEISEKSEIFDDQFSVERPDGSNFTLKIRSTKLEDSAMYFCASSEARVGGGTEAFFGQGTRLTVV.

This rearrangement joins TRBV5-4 to TRBJ1-2; D not resolved. The CDR3 has 12 amino acids. Germline V gene data show CDR1 as SGHNT and CDR2 as YYREEE (reference sequence). V lost 0 bases and J 7 bases, leaving 7 bases between the germline ends. This chain's CDR3 is CASSLVLGGYTF. CDR3 nucleotide sequence: TGTGCCAGCAGCTTGGTTCTAGGTGGCTACACCTTC. The whole variable domain, remainder taken from reference TRBV5-4 and TRBJ1-2, is ETGVTQSPTHLIKTRGQQVTLRCSSQSGHNTVSWYQQALGQGPQFIFQYYREEENGRGNFPPRFSGLQFPNYSSELNVNALELDDSALYLCASSLVLGGYTFGSGTRLTVV.

This clone appeared once. The genes are TRBV14 and TRBJ1-2, with 9 bases that match TRBD1. J gave up 7 bases and V 2 bases, and 11 bases lay outside the gene matches. This CDR3 region has 16 residues. Germline lookup yields CDR1 SGHDN and CDR2 FVKESK. CDR3 sequence: CASSQPTGGGLSGYTF. The DNA of the CDR3 is TGTGCCAGCAGCCAACCCACAGGGGGCGGGTTGAGTGGCTACACCTTC.

The gene calls are TRBV10-3 and TRBJ2-3, with 8 bases matching TRBD2. Germline V gives CDR1 ENHRY, CDR2 SYGVKD. This CDR3 region has 14 residues. The trim removed 11 bases at V and 2 bases at J, leaving 9 bases unmatched. The CDR3 sequence: CAAESGGPTDTQYF. The DNA for the CDR3 is TGTGCCGCCGAAAGCGGGGGCCCCACAGATACGCAGTATTTT.

This chain uses TRBV11-3 with TRBJ2-2; D remains unclear. The CDR3 is 13 amino acids. CDR1 and CDR2 (germline): SGHNT, YENEEA. V dropped 0 bases and J dropped 6 bases, with 5 bases sitting between them. The CDR3 region has the DNA TGTGCCAGCAGCTTAGACCCAGCCGGGGAGCTGTTTTTT. This gives the protein CASSLDPAGELFF.

The chain recombines TRBV27 with TRBJ2-7; D may be TRBD2 (6 bases). The CDR3 is made up of 13 amino acids. From germline, CDR1 is MNHEY and CDR2 SMNVEV (reference sequence). Trimming removed 5 bases from V and 5 bases from J, with 13 bases in between. This CDR3 is CASSPPGDHEQYF. CDR3 DNA: TGTGCCAGCAGTCCTCCGGGGGACCACGAGCAGTACTTC.

The CDR3 reads CASTVGSSYNEQFF. CDR3 DNA: TGTGCCAGTACGGTGGGGAGCTCCTACAATGAGCAGTTCTTC. V and J are TRBV19 and TRBJ2-1; tentatively, D is TRBD2 (5 bases). From germline, CDR1 is LNHDA and CDR2 SQIVND (reference sequence). V lost 7 bases to trimming and J lost 0 bases, with 10 bases between them. This CDR3 contains 14 residues.

The genes are TRBV28 and TRBJ2-5, with a weak D call TRBD2 (7 bases). This CDR3 region has 16 residues. The germline V and J ends were trimmed by 8 bases and 4 bases, with 23 bases remaining between them. CDR1 is MDHEN and CDR2 is SYDVKM in the germline V gene. CDR3 DNA sequence: TGTGCCAGCGTACCTGGGGCTGAGGGGGGGGCAGAGACCCAGTACTTC. It is translated as CASVPGAEGGAETQYF.

V and J are TRBV2 and TRBJ1-6; D is uncertain. Looked up from germline, CDR1 is SNHLY and CDR2 is FYNNEI. The CDR3 runs 13 residues. V lost 8 bases and J lost 0, with 5 bases in between. The CDR3 sequence: CASLSSYNSPLHF. In DNA form, the CDR3 reads TGTGCCAGCCTCAGCTCCTATAATTCACCCCTCCACTTT.

This chain links TRBV19 with TRBJ2-5, with D tentatively TRBD1 (5 bases). The CDR3 covers 13 residues. With 4 bases removed from V and 7 bases from J, the gap between germline ends came to 13 bases. Germline V lookup: CDR1 LNHDA, CDR2 SQIVND (reference sequence). The DNA of the CDR3 is TGTGCCAGTAGTACAGGGCTTACGGGGACCCAGTACTTC. It yields the protein CASSTGLTGTQYF.

This clone was counted a single time. CDR3 sequence (DNA): TGTGCCAGCTCACCGCGGAGGAACTCCTACAATGAGCAGTTCTTC. Amino acids: CASSPRRNSYNEQFF. The chain recombines TRBV18 with TRBJ2-1, with D possibly matching TRBD2 (5 bases). The germline V gene encodes CDR1 KGHSH and CDR2 LQKENI. The length of the CDR3 is 15 residues. V lost 3 bases to trimming and J lost 0 bases, with 9 bases between them.

V usage is TRBV19 and J usage is TRBJ2-7; 7 bases match TRBD1. Germline V CDR1 and CDR2: LNHDA, SQIVND (reference sequence). The junction had 9 bases not matched to a gene; V was cut back by 4 bases and J by 3 bases. The CDR3 has 15 residues. CDR3: CASSTQGGGFYEQYF. The CDR3 DNA reads as TGTGCCAGTAGTACCCAAGGGGGCGGCTTCTACGAGCAGTACTTC.

The chain employs TRBV9 and TRBJ2-2, with a weak D call TRBD2 (5 bases). The CDR3 is 16 residues long. CDR1 SGDLS and CDR2 YYNGEE come from the germline V gene. V lost 0 bases and J lost 4, with 13 bases in between. This CDR3 reads CASSVVPAVSTGELFF. The DNA of the CDR3 is TGTGCCAGCAGCGTAGTACCAGCGGTGAGCACCGGGGAGCTGTTTTTT. Complete variable domain (other parts from reference TRBV9 and TRBJ2-2): DSGVTQTPKHLITATGQRVTLRCSPRSGDLSVYWYQQSLDQGLQFLIQYYNGEERAKGNILERFSAQQFPDLHSELNLSSLELGDSALYFCASSVVPAVSTGELFFGEGSRLTVL.

The chain employs TRBV7-9 and TRBJ2-7; D call uncertain. This CDR3 contains 14 residues. The germline CDR1 and CDR2 sequences are SEHNR and FQNEAQ (reference sequence). Trimming cost V 5 bases and J 1 base, with 12 bases left between them. The CDR3: CASSPLMSSYEQYF. The CDR3 bases are TGTGCCAGCAGCCCTCTTATGTCTTCCTACGAGCAGTACTTC.

This clone was detected a few times. The rearrangement joins TRBV19 to TRBJ1-5; 11 nucleotides line up with TRBD1. V shed 5 bases, J shed 2 bases, and the junction held 8 bases outside the gene matches. CDR1 is LNHDA, CDR2 SQIVND, per germline (reference sequence). The CDR3 spans 17 residues. CDR3 nucleotide sequence: TGTGCCAGTAGTTTCCGGGACAGGGGGTATGGCAATCAGCCCCAGCATTTT. Its protein is CASSFRDRGYGNQPQHF. The full variable domain, completed using reference TRBV19 and TRBJ1-5, is DGGITQSPKYLFRKEGQNVTLSCEQNLNHDAMYWYRQDPGQGLRLIYYSQIVNDFQKGDIAEGYSVSREKKESFPLTVTSAQKNPTAFYLCASSFRDRGYGNQPQHFGDGTRLSIL.

The chain is built from TRBV11-3 and TRBJ2-2; D not certain. Germline CDR1 reads SGHNT; CDR2 reads YENEEA. V shed 3 bases and J shed 4 bases, with 3 bases lying between them. This CDR3 region has 12 residues. CDR3 loop: CASSFRTGELFF. CDR3 sequence (DNA): TGTGCCAGCAGCTTTCGCACCGGGGAGCTGTTTTTT.

This rearrangement joins TRBV4-3 to TRBJ2-7; possible D gene TRBD2, 5 bases. In germline, CDR1 is LGHNA, CDR2 YSLEER. V shed 0 bases and J shed 3 bases, with 9 bases lying between them. The CDR3 totals 14 residues. The CDR3 nucleotides read TGCGCCAGCAGCCAAGAGAGAGGAGGCTACGAGCAGTACTTC. Residues: CASSQERGGYEQYF.

The CDR3 DNA reads TGTGCCAGCAGTTTAGTAAGGGGCCGAGAGACCCAGTACTTC. It translates to CASSLVRGRETQYF. This chain links TRBV27 with TRBJ2-5; the D gene is possibly TRBD1 (5 bases). The CDR3 is 14 amino acids. V was trimmed by 2 bases and J by 4 bases, leaving 11 bases between them. Germline CDR1 MNHEY, CDR2 SMNVEV (reference sequence).

The chain employs TRBV7-2 and TRBJ2-5; 9 nucleotides align to TRBD2. The CDR3 runs to 16 residues. J lost 4 bases, V lost 1 base, and 7 bases had no gene match. Germline CDR1 and CDR2: SGHTA and FQGNSA. The chain's CDR3 is CASSLVRGGAGETQYF. The CDR3, as DNA: TGTGCCAGCAGCTTAGTTCGCGGGGGGGCCGGAGAGACCCAGTACTTC. Looking up the rest from reference TRBV7-2 and TRBJ2-5 gives the full variable domain: GAGVSQSPSNKVTEKGKDVELRCDPISGHTALYWYRQSLGQGLEFLIYFQGNSAPDKSGLPSDRFSAERTGGSVSTLTIQRTQQEDSAVYLCASSLVRGGAGETQYFGPGTRLLVL.

The genes are TRBV21-1 and TRBJ1-3. TRBV21-1 is shown as a pseudogene. The CDR3 sequence is 14 residues long. CDR3 protein: CASKRPTVGNTIYF. CDR3 bases: TGTGCCAGCAAACGTCCTACGGTGGGAAACACCATATATTTT.

The V gene is TRBV11-2, the J gene TRBJ2-3, with 8 bases aligning to TRBD1. Per germline, CDR1 SGHAT and CDR2 FQNNGV. The V gene end was trimmed by 5 bases and the J gene end by 3 bases; junction bases not matched to a gene: 7. The CDR3 runs to 15 residues. The CDR3 DNA sequence: TGTGCCAGCAGCCGAAGACAGGGGTGGACAGATACGCAGTATTTT. Its translation is CASSRRQGWTDTQYF.

This chain joins TRBV5-4 and TRBJ2-7; 9 bases are a match to TRBD2. There are 14 residues in the CDR3. V lost 5 bases, J lost 4 bases, and 7 bases stayed unmatched. CDR1 is SGHNT, CDR2 YYREEE, per germline (reference sequence). CDR3 bases: TGTGCCAGCAGTCGGCGGGGGGGTTTGTACGAGCAGTACTTC. Its protein is CASSRRGGLYEQYF.

The genes are TRBV9 and TRBJ1-5; maybe TRBD1 (6 bases). V was clipped by 0 bases and J by 6 bases, with 13 bases between them. The CDR3 totals 15 residues. Germline CDR1 and CDR2: SGDLS and YYNGEE. DNA for the CDR3: TGTGCCAGCAGCGTAGAGGGGAGAGGGGGTCAGCCCCAGCATTTT. Its translation is CASSVEGRGGQPQHF. Drawing the rest from reference TRBV9 and TRBJ1-5, the complete variable domain is DSGVTQTPKHLITATGQRVTLRCSPRSGDLSVYWYQQSLDQGLQFLIQYYNGEERAKGNILERFSAQQFPDLHSELNLSSLELGDSALYFCASSVEGRGGQPQHFGDGTRLSIL.

The gene calls are TRBV7-2 and TRBJ1-2, with 8 bases lining up with TRBD1. The V gene's germline CDR1 is SGHTA and CDR2 FQGNSA. The CDR3 covers 14 residues. Trimming took 5 bases from V and 2 from J; bases not matched to a gene: 4. The CDR3 DNA is TGTGCCAGCAGCCCGAGGACAGGGAACTATGGCTACACCTTC. Translated, it gives CASSPRTGNYGYTF. Using reference TRBV7-2 and TRBJ1-2 for the parts outside the CDR3, the full variable domain is GAGVSQSPSNKVTEKGKDVELRCDPISGHTALYWYRQSLGQGLEFLIYFQGNSAPDKSGLPSDRFSAERTGGSVSTLTIQRTQQEDSAVYLCASSPRTGNYGYTFGSGTRLTVV.